This entry lists 14 T cell receptor beta chains sequenced from one sample in a study of regulatory T cells in long-lasting Graves disease. Time point noted: newly diagnosed GD, antithyroid drugs for less than 3 months. From PBMCs, RNA was extracted and then used to make the TCR library. The TCR beta library used iRepertoire HTBI primers with Arm-PCR amplification of CDR3. Each CDR3 protein is one row after TCRdb ran MiXCR on the multiplex PCR reads. Here the sample spans over 200,000 distinct CDR3 sequences, about 16% being singletons. The specimen was peripheral blood mononuclear cells (PBMCs), collected at new diagnosis, from a patient treated with antithyroid drugs. The receptor set was obtained from a female donor with Graves disease.

The chain joins TRBV2 to TRBJ1-1, with D possibly TRBD1 on 5 matching bases. This CDR3 comprises 13 residues. V dropped 3 bases and J dropped 3 bases, with 8 bases sitting between them. Germline V lookup: CDR1 SNHLY, CDR2 FYNNEI. CDR3 in amino acids: CASSEDTDTEAFF. For the CDR3, the DNA is TGTGCCAGCAGTGAGGACACCGACACTGAAGCTTTCTTT.

This clonotype was observed many times. J is TRBJ2-3 and V is TRBV20-1; possibly TRBD2 for D (6 bases). Trimming pared 5 bases from V and 5 bases from J, leaving 17 bases between. This CDR3 has 14 residues. Germline lookup yields CDR1 DFQATT and CDR2 SNEGSKA (reference sequence). The CDR3 loop is CSARRTILGDTQYF. CDR3 bases: TGCAGTGCTCGCAGGACTATCTTAGGAGATACGCAGTATTTT.

In this sample, this clonotype turned up many times. The chain joins TRBV2 to TRBJ2-5; possible D gene TRBD1, 6 bases. V lost 7 bases, J lost 2 bases, and 11 bases lay in between. The CDR3 contains 13 residues. Germline V lookup: CDR1 SNHLY, CDR2 FYNNEI. DNA of the CDR3: TGTGCCAGCAATCGGGACACACAAGAGACCCAGTACTTC. This codes for CASNRDTQETQYF.

The V gene is TRBV5-1, the J gene TRBJ1-1; unclear D gene. Trimming took 0 bases from V and 1 from J, leaving 10 bases between them. Germline values: CDR1 SGHRS, CDR2 YFSETQ. This CDR3 has 15 amino acids. CDR3 loop: CASSLVASRNTEAFF. For the CDR3, the DNA is TGCGCCAGCAGCTTGGTGGCCTCCAGGAACACTGAAGCTTTCTTT.

This clonotype was seen only a few times. Here the CDR3 DNA reads TGTGCCAGCAGCTCGGACAGGCGATCCTACAATGAGCAGTTCTTC. Its translation is CASSSDRRSYNEQFF. The chain is built from TRBV11-3 and TRBJ2-1; 7 nucleotides agree with TRBD1. Germline V gene data show CDR1 as SGHNT and CDR2 as YENEEA. J gave up 1 base and V 4 bases, and 4 bases lay outside the gene matches. The length of the CDR3 is 15 residues.

This clonotype was seen ten or more times. The V gene is TRBV20-1, the J gene TRBJ2-1; TRBD2 is a possible D gene (6 bases). The CDR3 consists of 16 residues. CDR1 is DFQATT, CDR2 SNEGSKA, per germline (reference sequence). Trimming removed 0 bases from V and 5 bases from J, with 17 bases in between. The chain's CDR3 is CSARDGLRKRDNEQFF. The CDR3 DNA is TGCAGTGCTAGAGATGGGCTCCGTAAGCGGGACAATGAGCAGTTCTTC.

At least ten counts were recorded for this clonotype. This rearrangement joins TRBV28 to TRBJ1-5, with unresolved D. Germline V gene data show CDR1 as MDHEN and CDR2 as SYDVKM. V dropped 5 bases and J dropped 3 bases, with 5 bases sitting between them. The CDR3 runs to 12 residues. DNA of the CDR3: TGTGCCAGCAGTGGACCCAATCAGCCCCAGCATTTT. This translates into CASSGPNQPQHF.

In this sample, this clonotype turned up many times. The chain uses TRBV29-1 and TRBJ2-3; 9 positions match TRBD1. The germline CDR1 and CDR2 sequences are SQVTM and ANQGSEA. Unmatched junction bases numbered 7, after V lost 4 bases and J lost 2 bases. The length of the CDR3 is 15 residues. CDR3 nucleotides: TGCAGCGTTGCCGGGACAGGGAGATTCACAGATACGCAGTATTTT. It translates to CSVAGTGRFTDTQYF.

The chain uses TRBV10-3 and TRBJ2-3; 9 positions agree with TRBD1. Germline V gene data show CDR1 as ENHRY and CDR2 as SYGVKD. This CDR3 has 15 residues. Germline trimming cut 5 bases from V and 2 bases from J; bases unmatched to any gene: 5. DNA for the CDR3: TGTGCCATCAGTCAGGACAGGGGTAACACAGATACGCAGTATTTT. Its translation: CAISQDRGNTDTQYF.

The chain joins TRBV18 to TRBJ2-7; TRBD2 matches 15 bases. Unmatched junction bases numbered 15, after V lost 6 bases and J lost 3 bases. The V gene's germline CDR1 is KGHSH and CDR2 LQKENI. The CDR3 length is 19 residues. The CDR3 nucleotides are TGTGCCAGCTCTCAGACCCCCGGGACTAGCGGGAGGTTGGGCTACGAGCAGTACTTC. It specifies CASSQTPGTSGRLGYEQYF.

This chain connects TRBV20-1 to TRBJ2-3, with TRBD1 matching 8 bases. Per germline, CDR1 DFQATT and CDR2 SNEGSKA (reference sequence). The length of the CDR3 is 18 residues. With 0 bases clipped from V and 0 bases from J, the junction kept 11 bases outside the gene matches. This CDR3 is CSARDNNPDRVSTDTQYF. CDR3 bases: TGCAGTGCTAGAGATAACAATCCGGACAGGGTTAGCACAGATACGCAGTATTTT.

The chain is built from TRBV5-4 and TRBJ1-2; the D gene is possibly TRBD1 (5 bases). V lost 0 bases, J lost 7 bases, and 10 bases lay in between. The CDR3 loop spans 13 amino acids. Looked up from germline, CDR1 is SGHNT and CDR2 is YYREEE (reference sequence). The CDR3 sequence is CASSLEAGLGYTF. The CDR3 coding sequence is TGTGCCAGCAGCTTGGAAGCAGGGCTTGGCTACACCTTC.

V usage is TRBV9 and J usage is TRBJ2-1; 14 nucleotides match TRBD2. The V and J ends lost 0 bases and 7 bases, in that order; junction bases with no gene match: 6. Germline lookup yields CDR1 SGDLS and CDR2 YYNGEE. The CDR3 totals 17 residues. The DNA for the CDR3 is TGTGCCAGCAGCGTAGAGGGGACTAGCGGGAGTTCTAATGAGCAGTTCTTC. Translating gives CASSVEGTSGSSNEQFF.

This clonotype was seen repeatedly, ten times or more. This chain links TRBV27 with TRBJ2-5, with D possibly TRBD2 on 5 matching bases. V was shortened by 3 bases and J by 1 base, with 21 bases between the two germline ends. The CDR3 is 18 residues long. CDR1 is MNHEY, CDR2 SMNVEV, per germline (reference sequence). The CDR3 protein is CASSLISPPRDIQETQYF. The DNA of the CDR3 is TGTGCCAGCAGTTTGATCAGCCCCCCCCGGGATATCCAAGAGACCCAGTACTTC.